This T cell receptor (beta chain) originates from a study of regulatory T cells in long-lasting Graves disease. Overall study context: Persistent Graves' disease denoted over 5 years of antithyroid drugs plus positive TSH receptor antibodies.

With iRepertoire HTBI primers and Arm-PCR of CDR3 regions, TCR beta libraries were built. TCRdb reprocessed the multiplex PCR reads via MiXCR and lists one record per CDR3 protein. The data show a few hundred thousand distinct CDR3 sequences, roughly 22% seen once. This CDR3 spans 14 amino acids. V lost 6 bases and J lost 2; bases outside the gene matches: 4. This clonotype has at least ten counts. What it binds is unknown. Study-level results: It is possible that accuracy was reduced by the small size of the sample. TRBV28, TRBJ1-2 and TRBJ2-5 were segments that persistent disease favored. No thyroid tissue was studied; the work used peripheral blood only.

Regarding time point: persistent/refractory GD, antithyroid drugs over 5 years with positive TRAb. Generation of the TCR library employed RNA extracted from PBMCs. The chain links TRBV12-3 or TRBV12-4 to TRBJ1-5, with 7 bases matching TRBD1. Sequencing used peripheral blood mononuclear cells (PBMCs), obtained when the disease was refractory, from a patient treated with antithyroid drugs. The origin of this receptor is a female donor with Graves disease. This chain's CDR3 is CASRTGSGNQPQHF. The CDR3 nucleotides are TGTGCCAGCAGGACAGGGTCGGGCAATCAGCCCCAGCATTTT.